The T cell receptor beta chain described here comes from a study of shared clonotypes between healthy human individuals. Study results and limitations: The expectation was that sequencing depth would affect clonotype sharing among donors.

Researchers ran the assay at a deep level. Here immunoSEQ multiplex PCR was the method, and the copy in TCRdb shows in-frame clones only, minus some. This sample has around 530,000 clones, with around three quarters found just once. Those who donated, Caucasian adults without exception, all lived in Nashville, Tennessee. On this clone itself: Its antigen remains unidentified.

The V gene's germline CDR1 is MNHEY and CDR2 SMNVEV (reference sequence). The CDR3 runs to 13 residues. Trimming took off 3 bases at V and 4 bases at J, with 7 bases between the two ends. Sequencing used PBMCs. The chain links TRBV27 to TRBJ1-3; D gene unclear. The sequence derives from a middle-aged woman in good health. Some clones in this sample may be carry-over from other donors' samples. CDR3 sequence reads: CASSFSIGNTIYF. DNA of the CDR3: TGTGCCAGCAGTTTTAGCATAGGAAACACCATATATTTT.